This T cell receptor (beta chain) was found in a study of human T cells and chemical hapten exposure. Across the whole study: There were per-sample TCR yield variations, arising mainly from small pooled library volume differences.

With regard to this clonotype: Its target is not known.

Overall study findings and caveats: Alopecia in all donors means immunity may differ from healthy individuals. Once DPC sensitization occurred, TCRs above 1 in 1000 frequency showed no change.

In TCRdb, the RACE reads were re-called with MiXCR into one record per CDR3 protein. The sample records about 110,000 distinct CDR3 sequences, nearly 35% being singletons. Described time point: patch test 3, about 24 weeks after DPC sensitization. Treatment defined: therapeutic diphenylcyclopropenone sensitization with weekly scalp DPC. CDR3 length: 14 residues. The germline V and J ends were trimmed by 2 bases and 3 bases, with 8 bases remaining between them. Germline CDR1 reads MNHEY; CDR2 reads SMNVEV (reference sequence). The material was whole blood, obtained in connection with sensitization to the hapten diphenylcyclopropenone (DPC). The chain recombines TRBV27 with TRBJ2-1; TRBD2 might be the D (6 bases). This sequence originates from a man aged 40-49 years with alopecia areata. Some clones in this sample may be carry-over from other donors' samples. The CDR3 nucleotides are TGTGCCAGCAGTTTACGCGGGGACTACAATGAGCAGTTCTTC. It codes for CASSLRGDYNEQFF.